This T cell receptor (beta chain) was sequenced for a study of T-cell reconstitution after alpha-beta-depleted transplantation in children. Germline values: CDR1 SGDLS, CDR2 YYNGEE. CDR3 size: 14 residues. V was trimmed by 0 bases and J by 2 bases, leaving 9 bases between them. Findings of the study overall: Expanded graft clones numbering several hundred reportedly gave rise to alpha-beta T cells about two months after transplant. A year had passed since transplant, and T-cell counts and diversity by then came mostly from newly produced T cells.

TCRbeta library preparation incorporated unique molecular identifiers. TCRdb reanalysed the PCR reads using MiXCR and keeps one entry per CDR3 protein. This table has about 610,000 distinct CDR3 sequences, 25% to 30% appearing once. Comment on this clonotype: Its antigen is not identified.

Source: PBMCs, taken before TCRalphabeta/CD19-depleted stem cell transplant. The origin of this receptor is a boy under two years old with Wiskott-Aldrich syndrome, due to receive a stem cell transplant. The rearrangement joins TRBV9 to TRBJ2-7, with a tentative D call TRBD2 (5 bases). CDR3 sequence (DNA): TGTGCCAGCAGCGTAGGGACTCTTCCCTACGAGCAGTACTTC. It is translated as CASSVGTLPYEQYF.